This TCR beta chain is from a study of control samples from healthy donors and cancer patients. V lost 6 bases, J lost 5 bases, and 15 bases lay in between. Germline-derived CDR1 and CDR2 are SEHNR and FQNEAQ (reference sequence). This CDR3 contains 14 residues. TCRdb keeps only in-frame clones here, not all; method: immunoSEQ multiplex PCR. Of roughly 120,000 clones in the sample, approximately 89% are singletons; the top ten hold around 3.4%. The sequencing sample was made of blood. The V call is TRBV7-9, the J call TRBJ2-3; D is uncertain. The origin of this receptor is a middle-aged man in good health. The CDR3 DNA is TGTGCCAGCAGGGGCCAGTCCCGCCAAGATACGCAGTATTTT. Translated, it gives CASRGQSRQDTQYF.